The clone carrying this TCR beta chain was seen more than once but under ten times. Its cognate antigen is unknown. The sequenced template was cDNA made from the entire isolated RNA. TCRdb's table, derived via immunoSEQ multiplex PCR, lists solely in-frame clones and lacks some. The profile covers around 260,000 clones, with around 21% appearing a single time and around 0.03% taken by the ten largest. Purity exceeding 95% was reached by all sorted populations. The source of the sample is a study of beta chain features in type 1 diabetes. Study findings and constraints: Shorter templates might be favored by PCR, equally in patients and controls. Sequencing of cDNA might inflate the share of cells that strongly express TCR. In every one of the four CD4+ subsets, TCRB CDR3s were moderately but significantly shorter in Type 1 diabetes patients. Insertions were fewer and deletions more numerous at VDJ junctions in type 1 diabetes patients.

The CDR3 spans 15 residues. V was pared by 5 bases and J by 0 bases, with 10 bases between. Germline V gives CDR1 SGHAT, CDR2 FQNNGV. This TCR was recovered from a middle-aged woman with type 1 diabetes. The sample was naive CD4+ T cells from blood. The genes are TRBV11-2 and TRBJ2-2, with TRBD2 as a possible D gene (6 bases). For the CDR3, the DNA is TGTGCCAGCAGCCACCGGGGGACGAACACCGGGGAGCTGTTTTTT. It encodes CASSHRGTNTGELFF.